The 11 T cell receptor beta chains in this list originate from one sample, sequenced in a study of T-cell memory formation after mild COVID-19. Each CDR3 protein is one row after TCRdb ran MiXCR on the 5' RACE reads. The sample includes about 450,000 distinct CDR3 sequences, 23% of them seen just once. Sequencing was carried out using PBMCs or a T cell subset sorted from them (not recorded which). Receptor source: an adult woman who had mild COVID-19 (a few samples of this study predate the infection). Cell type and time point are not known.

V and J are TRBV27 and TRBJ2-3; TRBD1 aligns across 10 bases. The germline V gene has CDR1 MNHEY and CDR2 SMNVEV (reference sequence). The J segment lost 6 bases and the V segment lost 2 bases, leaving 8 bases of the junction unmatched. The CDR3 has 16 residues. The CDR3 loop reads CASSLRDRGPPDTQYF. The CDR3 DNA reads as TGTGCCAGCAGTTTAAGGGACAGGGGTCCCCCGGATACGCAGTATTTT.

The chain recombines TRBV6-5 with TRBJ2-1; D is perhaps TRBD2 (5 bases). CDR1 and CDR2 from the germline V gene are MNHEY and SVGAGI. The CDR3 sequence is 11 residues long. The ends were cut back, 6 bases at V and 15 bases at J, with 15 bases in the middle. In nucleotides, the CDR3 is TGTGCCAGCAGCGGAACCGGGGTACTGTTCTTC. Translated: CASSGTGVLFF.

The V gene is TRBV27, the J gene TRBJ2-6; TRBD1 is a possible D gene (6 bases). Germline V gene lookup returns CDR1 MNHEY and CDR2 SMNVEV (reference sequence). The ends were cut back, 6 bases at V and 1 base at J, with 10 bases in the middle. The CDR3 has 15 amino acids. The CDR3 here is CASSQGGSGANVLTF. As DNA, the CDR3 is TGTGCCAGCAGCCAAGGGGGATCTGGGGCCAACGTCCTGACTTTC.

J is TRBJ1-2 and V is TRBV29-1; D is uncertain. The V gene lost 4 bases and the J gene lost 1 base, with 10 bases spanning the gap. The CDR3 extends over 13 amino acids. Germline values: CDR1 SQVTM, CDR2 ANQGSEA. CDR3 protein: CSVVGYLNYGYTF. The CDR3 nucleotides are TGCAGCGTTGTAGGTTATCTTAACTATGGCTACACCTTC.

This chain connects TRBV2 to TRBJ1-2, with TRBD1 identical over 7 bases. Losses at the gene ends were 3 bases for V and 4 bases for J; bases not matched to a gene: 11. The CDR3 contains 16 residues. Germline V lookup: CDR1 SNHLY, CDR2 FYNNEI. CDR3 sequence (DNA): TGTGCCAGCAGTGAGTCGGGCAGGGGGGTAGTCTATGGCTACACCTTC. Its protein is CASSESGRGVVYGYTF.

Only a few counts were recorded for this clonotype. The V call is TRBV7-2, the J call TRBJ2-1; D ambiguous. The CDR3 has 16 residues. Germline lookup yields CDR1 SGHTA and CDR2 FQGNSA. V lost 7 bases and J 7 bases, leaving 23 bases between the germline ends. Here the CDR3 reads CASTRLDVLAGNEQFF. The DNA of the CDR3 is TGTGCCAGCACTCGACTCGACGTCTTGGCCGGGAATGAGCAGTTCTTC.

This clonotype was seen a few times. The CDR3: CASSFWPPPATYEQYF. The CDR3 DNA reads as TGTGCCAGCAGCTTTTGGCCCCCCCCAGCGACCTACGAGCAGTACTTC. The chain links TRBV7-9 to TRBJ2-7; D is undetermined. This CDR3 is 16 amino acids long. Per germline, CDR1 SEHNR and CDR2 FQNEAQ (reference sequence). V was clipped by 3 bases and J by 2 bases, with 17 bases between them. Full variable domain (missing parts from reference TRBV7-9 and TRBJ2-7): DTGVSQNPRHKITKRGQNVTFRCDPISEHNRLYWYRQTLGQGPEFLTYFQNEAQLEKSRLLSDRFSAERPKGSFSTLEIQRTEQGDSAMYLCASSFWPPPATYEQYFGPGTRLTVT.

In its sample, this clonotype was seen a few times. The chain couples TRBV6-1 to TRBJ2-3; D possibly corresponds to TRBD1 (5 bases). The germline CDR1 and CDR2 sequences are MNHNS and SASEGT. The CDR3 runs 19 residues. V was shortened by 3 bases and J by 2 bases, with 24 bases between the two germline ends. CDR3 sequence reads: CASSDPDRLTVGSTDTQYF. Here the CDR3 DNA reads TGTGCCAGCAGTGACCCTGACAGATTGACAGTGGGATCCACAGATACGCAGTATTTT.

In its sample, this clonotype was seen a few times. The rearrangement joins TRBV7-9 to TRBJ2-1; TRBD2 matches 7 bases. In germline, CDR1 is SEHNR, CDR2 FQNEAQ (reference sequence). This CDR3 contains 15 residues. After removal of 6 bases from V and 6 bases from J, the junction contained 11 bases not matched to a gene. The CDR3 sequence: CASRKERETSNEQFF. Written as DNA, the CDR3 is TGTGCCAGCAGGAAAGAGCGGGAAACTTCCAATGAGCAGTTCTTC.

For the CDR3, the DNA is TGTGCCAGTAAGCGGGGGAGCAATGAGCAGTTCTTC. Amino acid sequence: CASKRGSNEQFF. The J gene is TRBJ2-1, the V gene TRBV6-1; TRBD2 aligns across 8 bases. Germline values: CDR1 MNHNS, CDR2 SASEGT. The CDR3 runs to 12 residues. After removal of 9 bases from V and 6 bases from J, the junction contained 4 bases not matched to a gene.

This chain joins TRBV11-3 and TRBJ2-3; D might be TRBD1 (6 bases). Germline values: CDR1 SGHNT, CDR2 YENEEA. CDR3 length equals 13 residues. Trimming removed 4 bases at V and 3 bases at J, with 8 bases between. The CDR3 DNA reads TGTGCCAGCAGCTGGGACATGACAGATACGCAGTATTTT. This encodes CASSWDMTDTQYF.